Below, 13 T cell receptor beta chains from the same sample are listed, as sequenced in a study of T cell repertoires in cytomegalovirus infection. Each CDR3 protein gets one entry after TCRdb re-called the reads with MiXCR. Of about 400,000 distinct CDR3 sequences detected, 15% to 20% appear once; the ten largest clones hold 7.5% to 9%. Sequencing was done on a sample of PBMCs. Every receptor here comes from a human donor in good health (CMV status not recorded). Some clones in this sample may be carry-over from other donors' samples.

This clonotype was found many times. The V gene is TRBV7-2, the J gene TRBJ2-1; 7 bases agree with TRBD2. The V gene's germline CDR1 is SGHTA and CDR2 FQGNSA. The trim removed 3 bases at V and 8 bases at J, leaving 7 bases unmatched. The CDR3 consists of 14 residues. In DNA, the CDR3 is TGTGCCAGCAGCTTTGTCGGGGGGAAAGATGAGCAGTTCTTC. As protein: CASSFVGGKDEQFF.

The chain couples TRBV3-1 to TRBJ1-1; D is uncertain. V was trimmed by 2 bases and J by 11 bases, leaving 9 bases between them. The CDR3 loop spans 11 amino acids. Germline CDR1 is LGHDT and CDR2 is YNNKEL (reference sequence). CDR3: CASSQSQQAFF. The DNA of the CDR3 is TGTGCCAGCAGCCAATCTCAGCAGGCTTTCTTT.

In DNA, the CDR3 is TGTGCCATCAGTGAGCAGGCCGTTTTCTCCTACAATGAGCAGTTCTTC. Its protein product is CAISEQAVFSYNEQFF. The gene calls are TRBV10-3 and TRBJ2-1, with D unresolved. Germline lookup yields CDR1 ENHRY and CDR2 SYGVKD. Between the trimmed V and J ends, which lost 2 bases and 0 bases, there was a span of 11 bases. The CDR3 sequence is 16 residues long.

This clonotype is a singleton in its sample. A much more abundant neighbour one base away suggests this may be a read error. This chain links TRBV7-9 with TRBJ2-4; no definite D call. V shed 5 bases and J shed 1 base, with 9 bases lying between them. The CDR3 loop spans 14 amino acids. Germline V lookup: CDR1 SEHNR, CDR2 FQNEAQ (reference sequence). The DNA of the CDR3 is TGTGCCAGCAGCCCAACAGCGGCCAAAAACATTCAGTACTTC. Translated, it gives CASSPTAAKNIQYF.

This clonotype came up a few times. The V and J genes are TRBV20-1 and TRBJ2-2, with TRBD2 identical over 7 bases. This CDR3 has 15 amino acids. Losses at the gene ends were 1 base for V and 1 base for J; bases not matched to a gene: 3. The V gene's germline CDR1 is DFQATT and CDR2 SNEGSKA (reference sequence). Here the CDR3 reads CSARAERGNTGELFF. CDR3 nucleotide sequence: TGCAGTGCTAGAGCCGAGCGGGGGAACACCGGGGAGCTGTTTTTT.

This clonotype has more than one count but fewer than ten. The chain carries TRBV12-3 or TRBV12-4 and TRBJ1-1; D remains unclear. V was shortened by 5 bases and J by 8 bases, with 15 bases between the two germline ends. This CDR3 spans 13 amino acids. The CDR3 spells CASSDDGQEEAFF. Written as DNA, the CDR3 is TGTGCCAGCAGTGACGACGGTCAGGAAGAAGCTTTCTTT.

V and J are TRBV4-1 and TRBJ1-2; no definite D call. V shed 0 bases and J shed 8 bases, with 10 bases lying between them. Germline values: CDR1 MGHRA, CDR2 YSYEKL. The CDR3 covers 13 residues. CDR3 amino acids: CASSQEWVKGYTF. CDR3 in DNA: TGCGCCAGCAGCCAAGAGTGGGTGAAGGGCTACACCTTC.

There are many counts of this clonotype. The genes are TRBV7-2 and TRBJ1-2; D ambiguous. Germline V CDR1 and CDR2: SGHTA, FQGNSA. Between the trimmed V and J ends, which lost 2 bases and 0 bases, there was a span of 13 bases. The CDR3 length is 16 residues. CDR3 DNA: TGTGCCAGCAGCTTACTCAGTACAGTTACTAACTATGGCTACACCTTC. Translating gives CASSLLSTVTNYGYTF.

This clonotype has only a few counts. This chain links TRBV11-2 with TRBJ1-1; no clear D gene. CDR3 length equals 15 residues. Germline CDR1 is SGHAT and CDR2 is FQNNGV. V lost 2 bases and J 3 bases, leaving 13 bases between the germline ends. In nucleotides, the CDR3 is TGTGCCAGCAGCTTAACCGGGTTCGGCGACACTGAAGCTTTCTTT. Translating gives CASSLTGFGDTEAFF.

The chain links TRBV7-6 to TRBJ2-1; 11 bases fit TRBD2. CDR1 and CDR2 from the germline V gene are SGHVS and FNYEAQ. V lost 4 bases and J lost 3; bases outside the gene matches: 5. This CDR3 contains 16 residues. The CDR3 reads CASSYLAGGSYNEQFF. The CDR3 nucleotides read TGTGCCAGCAGCTACCTAGCGGGGGGTAGCTACAATGAGCAGTTCTTC.

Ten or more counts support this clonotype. This chain's CDR3 is CASSSPSGSGVNEQFF. The DNA for the CDR3 is TGTGCCAGCAGCTCCCCCAGCGGGAGTGGGGTCAATGAGCAGTTCTTC. This rearrangement joins TRBV7-6 to TRBJ2-1; TRBD2 matches at 8 bases. J gave up 6 bases and V 4 bases, and 11 bases lay outside the gene matches. This CDR3 comprises 16 residues. The germline V gene encodes CDR1 SGHVS and CDR2 FNYEAQ.

The CDR3 protein is CASSFRQWNTEAFF. CDR3 sequence (DNA): TGTGCCAGCAGTTTCAGACAATGGAACACTGAAGCTTTCTTT. This chain uses TRBV27 with TRBJ1-1, with D hard to call. The CDR3 consists of 14 residues. Trimming left V 3 bases short and J 1 base short, with 9 bases between. Looked up from germline, CDR1 is MNHEY and CDR2 is SMNVEV (reference sequence).

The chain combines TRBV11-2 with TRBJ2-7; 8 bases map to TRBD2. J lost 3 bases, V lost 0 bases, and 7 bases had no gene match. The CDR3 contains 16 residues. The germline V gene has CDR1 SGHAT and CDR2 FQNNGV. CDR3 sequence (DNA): TGTGCCAGCAGCTTAGACCGCCGGGGGGGCAGCTACGAGCAGTACTTC. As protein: CASSLDRRGGSYEQYF.